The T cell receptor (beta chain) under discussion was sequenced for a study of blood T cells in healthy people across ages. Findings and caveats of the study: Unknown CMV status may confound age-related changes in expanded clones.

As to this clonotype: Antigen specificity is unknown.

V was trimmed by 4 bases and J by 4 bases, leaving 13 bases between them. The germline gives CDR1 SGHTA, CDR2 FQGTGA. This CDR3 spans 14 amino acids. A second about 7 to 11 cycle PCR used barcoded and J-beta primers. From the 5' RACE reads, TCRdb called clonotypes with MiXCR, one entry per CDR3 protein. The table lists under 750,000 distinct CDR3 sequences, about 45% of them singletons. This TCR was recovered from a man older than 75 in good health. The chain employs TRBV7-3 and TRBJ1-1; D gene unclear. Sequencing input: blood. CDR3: CASSWEWEGTEAFF. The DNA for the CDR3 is TGTGCCAGCAGCTGGGAATGGGAGGGCACTGAAGCTTTCTTT.